This T cell receptor (beta chain) stems from a study of beta chain features in type 1 diabetes. Study-wide background: Researchers looked at some 99 million sorted cells across all samples. The study, taken as a whole, reports: Type 1 diabetes patients showed fewer insertions and more deletions at VDJ junctions. Researchers report that Type 1 diabetes patients had moderately but significantly shorter TCRB CDR3s across all four CD4+ subsets. Whether TCRB rearrangement is influenced by HLA type went unresolved here.

Reverse transcription of all isolated RNA meant that expressed TCRB transcripts were sequenced. The assay was immunoSEQ multiplex PCR, and TCRdb's table has in-frame clones only and misses some. This table has hundreds of thousands of clones, around 15% appearing once. Sorting of CD4+ naive, central memory, regulatory and stem cell-like memory cells was performed via CD45RO/CCR7/CD25/CD127/CD95/CD27. In its sample, this clone was seen a few times. Antigen unknown. Trimming left V 1 base short and J 7 bases short, with 13 bases between. Looked up from germline, CDR1 is GTSNPN and CDR2 is SVGIG (reference sequence). The length of the CDR3 is 14 residues.

Sample: naive CD4+ T cells from blood. The chain links TRBV30 to TRBJ1-4; TRBD1 is a possible D gene (5 bases). The source of this sequence is a man between 18 and 35 years old with type 1 diabetes. This chain's CDR3 is CAWSEVGRTEKLFF. CDR3 sequence (DNA): TGTGCCTGGAGTGAGGTGGGGCGGACTGAAAAACTGTTTTTT.